The 29 T cell receptor beta chains listed next were all sequenced from one sample in a study of TIL therapy for anti-PD-1-resistant metastatic lung cancer. Time point reported: pre-treatment sample, taken before nivolumab and TIL therapy. The libraries were made with immunoSEQ v3. TCRdb keeps only in-frame clones here, not all; method: immunoSEQ multiplex PCR. In the table there are tens of thousands of clones, approximately 69% of which are singletons. The sequenced sample was blood, obtained at baseline. The receptor set was obtained from a person aged 25-79 years with non-small cell lung cancer.

V and J are TRBV15 and TRBJ2-2, with D perhaps matching TRBD2 (5 bases). V gave up 1 base and J gave up 7 bases, with 7 bases separating them. The CDR3 spans 13 residues. Germline V CDR1 and CDR2: LNHNV, YYDKDF (reference sequence). Written as DNA, the CDR3 is TGTGCCACCAGCAGAGGGGCGGGCGGGGAGCTGTTTTTT. Translating gives CATSRGAGGELFF.

This clone was seen a handful of times. This rearrangement joins TRBV14 to TRBJ1-2; perhaps TRBD1 as D (5 bases). With 2 bases removed from V and 5 bases from J, the gap between germline ends came to 9 bases. CDR3 size: 13 residues. Germline assignment: CDR1 SGHDN and CDR2 FVKESK. The CDR3: CASSQLGLYGYTF. Here the CDR3 DNA reads TGTGCCAGCAGCCAATTGGGACTATATGGCTACACCTTC.

CDR3 sequence: CASSRQPSGANVLTF. CDR3 nucleotide sequence: TGTGCCAGCAGTAGACAGCCCTCTGGGGCCAACGTCCTGACTTTC. The rearrangement links TRBV2 to TRBJ2-6; D possibly corresponds to TRBD1 (5 bases). Trimming took 5 bases from V and 0 from J, leaving 8 bases between them. This CDR3 is 15 amino acids long. Germline V gene lookup returns CDR1 SNHLY and CDR2 FYNNEI.

J is TRBJ2-3 and V is TRBV7-2, with 7 nucleotides matching TRBD2. Germline loops: CDR1 SGHTA, CDR2 FQGNSA. Losses at the gene ends were 3 bases for V and 6 bases for J; bases not matched to a gene: 6. The CDR3 spans 14 residues. CDR3 loop: CASSLASGRDTQYF. CDR3 sequence (DNA): TGTGCCAGCAGCTTGGCTAGCGGCCGGGATACGCAGTATTTT.

The chain recombines TRBV7-8 with TRBJ1-2, with D possibly being TRBD1 (6 bases). The CDR3 consists of 13 residues. Germline loops: CDR1 SGHVS, CDR2 FQNEAQ. The V and J ends lost 5 bases and 7 bases respectively, with 14 bases between them. CDR3 nucleotides: TGTGCCAGCAGCCCAGTCAGGGGTTCTGGCTACACCTTC. This sequence encodes CASSPVRGSGYTF.

This CDR3 is CASSRSTARGEPQHF. The CDR3 coding sequence is TGTGCCAGCAGTCGATCTACTGCCCGCGGTGAGCCCCAGCATTTT. V gene TRBV2 combines with J gene TRBJ1-5, with unresolved D. CDR1 and CDR2 from the germline V gene are SNHLY and FYNNEI. Trimming removed 5 bases at V and 8 bases at J, with 19 bases between. This CDR3 has 15 amino acids.

This sequence joins TRBV5-1 and TRBJ2-1; 8 bases match TRBD2. Germline V CDR1 and CDR2: SGHRS, YFSETQ. The ends lost 5 bases at V and 0 bases at J; junction bases unmatched: 7. The CDR3 loop spans 16 amino acids. The CDR3 is CASRPLAVPSYNEQFF. CDR3 coding DNA: TGCGCCAGCAGACCACTAGCGGTCCCCTCCTACAATGAGCAGTTCTTC.

The J gene is TRBJ2-2, the V gene TRBV29-1, with D possibly TRBD1 on 6 matching bases. The CDR3 length is 12 residues. V dropped 7 bases and J dropped 4 bases, with 10 bases sitting between them. Germline CDR1 is SQVTM and CDR2 is ANQGSEA. Written as DNA, the CDR3 is TGCAGCGCGGACAGTCTCACCGGGGAGCTGTTTTTT. Protein product: CSADSLTGELFF.

The rearrangement uses TRBV30 and TRBJ2-5; the D gene is possibly TRBD2 (5 bases). V shed 5 bases and J shed 4 bases, with 20 bases lying between them. Germline V gene data show CDR1 as GTSNPN and CDR2 as SVGIG (reference sequence). The CDR3 loop spans 15 amino acids. CDR3 in DNA: TGTGCCTGGTCGCTGAGATGGGGAGTTGGAGAGACCCAGTACTTC. Its protein is CAWSLRWGVGETQYF.

This sequence joins TRBV7-8 and TRBJ2-7; 7 positions agree with TRBD2. Germline V lookup: CDR1 SGHVS, CDR2 FQNEAQ. CDR3 size: 15 residues. The V segment lost 1 base and the J segment 1 base; nucleotides outside the gene matches: 4. For the CDR3, the DNA is TGTGCCAGCAGCTTAGGCCTAGCGGTGTCCTACGAGCAGTACTTC. Translated, it gives CASSLGLAVSYEQYF.

The V gene is TRBV19, the J gene TRBJ2-6; possibly TRBD1 for D (5 bases). V lost 0 bases to trimming and J lost 0 bases, with 15 bases between them. The CDR3 contains 19 residues. CDR1 and CDR2 (germline): LNHDA, SQIVND (reference sequence). The chain's CDR3 is CASSIDKGPSSSGANVLTF. CDR3 bases: TGTGCCAGTAGTATAGATAAGGGGCCGTCGAGCTCTGGGGCCAACGTCCTGACTTTC.

CDR3 loop: CASSEIQGAKETQYF. The CDR3, as DNA: TGTGCCAGCAGTGAAATACAGGGGGCAAAAGAGACCCAGTACTTC. The rearrangement links TRBV6-1 to TRBJ2-5, with 9 nucleotides matching TRBD1. The CDR3 loop spans 15 amino acids. The V gene's germline CDR1 is MNHNS and CDR2 SASEGT. Unmatched junction bases numbered 4, after V lost 2 bases and J lost 3 bases.

V is TRBV5-1 and J is TRBJ2-2; D unresolved. V was cut by 0 bases and J by 4 bases, with 13 bases left in between. There are 16 residues in the CDR3. Germline CDR1 is SGHRS and CDR2 is YFSETQ. CDR3 loop: CASSLEGGQLTGELFF. The CDR3 DNA is TGCGCCAGCAGCTTGGAAGGTGGTCAGCTCACCGGGGAGCTGTTTTTT.

This clone was observed a single time. The chain recombines TRBV2 with TRBJ1-1; D is unresolved. The CDR3 is 19 amino acids. Between the trimmed V and J ends, which lost 1 base and 0 bases, there was a span of 21 bases. CDR1 and CDR2 from the germline V gene are SNHLY and FYNNEI. CDR3 region: CASSEEEFRRTVMNTEAFF. The CDR3 DNA is TGTGCCAGCAGTGAAGAGGAATTTCGTCGGACGGTGATGAACACTGAAGCTTTCTTT.

This chain connects TRBV19 to TRBJ1-2; possibly TRBD1 for D (5 bases). This CDR3 spans 15 amino acids. V was trimmed by 3 bases and J by 2 bases, leaving 13 bases between them. Germline assignment: CDR1 LNHDA and CDR2 SQIVND (reference sequence). CDR3: CASSIQGPSNYGYTF. The CDR3 DNA reads TGTGCCAGTAGTATCCAGGGACCTTCAAACTATGGCTACACCTTC. Full variable domain (rest looked up from reference TRBV19 and TRBJ1-2): DGGITQSPKYLFRKEGQNVTLSCEQNLNHDAMYWYRQDPGQGLRLIYYSQIVNDFQKGDIAEGYSVSREKKESFPLTVTSAQKNPTAFYLCASSIQGPSNYGYTFGSGTRLTVV.

CDR3 sequence (DNA): TGTGCCAGCAGCTTAGCTTCGGGGGGGAGGTTCTACAATGAGCAGTTCTTC. Translation: CASSLASGGRFYNEQFF. The V call is TRBV7-9, the J call TRBJ2-1; 8 bases are shared with TRBD2. The germline CDR1 and CDR2 sequences are SEHNR and FQNEAQ (reference sequence). The CDR3 is made up of 17 amino acids. Germline trimming cut 0 bases from V and 3 bases from J; bases unmatched to any gene: 7.

The chain couples TRBV28 to TRBJ2-2; unclear D gene. Germline CDR1 MDHEN, CDR2 SYDVKM. The CDR3 length is 13 residues. Trimming removed 6 bases at V and 4 bases at J, with 9 bases between. For the CDR3, the DNA is TGTGCCAGCAGAGAACAGATCACCGGGGAGCTGTTTTTT. It specifies CASREQITGELFF.

V usage is TRBV7-2 and J usage is TRBJ1-1; D remains unclear. The CDR3 contains 16 residues. Germline CDR1 reads SGHTA; CDR2 reads FQGNSA. V dropped 1 base and J dropped 5 bases, with 17 bases sitting between them. CDR3 protein: CASSLVETDQQTEAFF. DNA of the CDR3: TGTGCCAGCAGCTTAGTAGAAACGGACCAACAAACTGAAGCTTTCTTT.

The genes are TRBV11-2 and TRBJ1-1; D perhaps matches TRBD1 (5 bases). Trimming cost V 5 bases and J 5 bases, with 15 bases left between them. Per germline, CDR1 SGHAT and CDR2 FQNNGV. This CDR3 is 14 amino acids long. In DNA form, the CDR3 reads TGTGCCAGCAGCCCCCTCAGGGAAAGGACTGAAGCTTTCTTT. Protein sequence: CASSPLRERTEAFF.

This clone was seen a handful of times. The chain has TRBV14 and TRBJ1-1, with TRBD1 matching 12 bases. V lost 1 base to trimming and J lost 5 bases; unmatched junction nucleotides: 11. The germline gives CDR1 SGHDN, CDR2 FVKESK. This CDR3 comprises 18 residues. DNA of the CDR3: TGTGCCAGCAGCCAAGGAATCCGGGACAGGGGGCTTTTTACTGAAGCTTTCTTT. Its protein product is CASSQGIRDRGLFTEAFF.

This sequence joins TRBV29-1 and TRBJ2-7; 7 bases are a match to TRBD2. J gave up 2 bases and V 4 bases, and 8 bases lay outside the gene matches. The germline V gene has CDR1 SQVTM and CDR2 ANQGSEA. This CDR3 region has 14 residues. The CDR3 DNA follows: TGCAGCGTTGCGTCGTCGGGGACTACCTACGAGCAGTACTTC. Translated: CSVASSGTTYEQYF.

This chain connects TRBV10-3 to TRBJ2-1; 7 bases fit TRBD1. There are 14 residues in the CDR3. V lost 3 bases, J lost 14 bases, and 13 bases stayed unmatched. CDR1 is ENHRY, CDR2 SYGVKD, per germline. Here the CDR3 reads CAISEYDTGALEFF. CDR3 sequence (DNA): TGTGCCATCAGTGAATACGATACAGGGGCGTTGGAGTTCTTC.

The chain has TRBV5-1 and TRBJ2-3, with a tentative D call TRBD2 (6 bases). The germline gives CDR1 SGHRS, CDR2 YFSETQ. Trimming removed 5 bases from V and 1 base from J, with 11 bases in between. The CDR3 runs 14 residues. The CDR3 nucleotides read TGCGCCAGCAGTTCGGGACTTGGCACAGATACGCAGTATTTT. Translating gives CASSSGLGTDTQYF. The variable domain in full, completed from reference TRBV5-1 and TRBJ2-3, reads KAGVTQTPRYLIKTRGQQVTLSCSPISGHRSVSWYQQTPGQGLQFLFEYFSETQRNKGNFPGRFSGRQFSNSRSEMNVSTLELGDSALYLCASSSGLGTDTQYFGPGTRLTVL.

V usage is TRBV15 and J usage is TRBJ2-3; 10 bases align to TRBD1. Losses at the gene ends were 3 bases for V and 2 bases for J; bases not matched to a gene: 2. This CDR3 region has 15 residues. The germline gives CDR1 LNHNV, CDR2 YYDKDF (reference sequence). The CDR3 sequence: CATSRGQGTTDTQYF. The DNA of the CDR3 is TGTGCCACCAGCAGGGGACAGGGGACCACAGATACGCAGTATTTT.

The table lists this clone with a few counts. This sequence joins TRBV18 and TRBJ2-7; 14 bases match TRBD2. Germline lookup yields CDR1 KGHSH and CDR2 LQKENI. V lost 3 bases, J lost 6 bases, and 4 bases stayed unmatched. The CDR3 contains 15 residues. The CDR3 coding sequence is TGTGCCAGCTCACCTACCGGACTAGCGGGAGGCGAGCAGTACTTC. Translating it yields CASSPTGLAGGEQYF.

V gene TRBV5-1 combines with J gene TRBJ2-3, with 9 bases identical to TRBD1. This CDR3 is built from 15 residues. V was pared by 5 bases and J by 3 bases, with 7 bases of the junction left unmatched. Germline CDR1 reads SGHRS; CDR2 reads YFSETQ. The DNA for the CDR3 is TGCGCCAGCAGGGAAACAGGGGGCGCAACAGATACGCAGTATTTT. Translated: CASRETGGATDTQYF.

This rearrangement joins TRBV2 to TRBJ2-2; no reliable D call. V shed 7 bases and J shed 2 bases, with 14 bases lying between them. Germline V gene lookup returns CDR1 SNHLY and CDR2 FYNNEI. The CDR3 extends over 15 amino acids. DNA for the CDR3: TGTGCCAGCAAGCCATACCTACATAACACCGGGGAGCTGTTTTTT. This translates into CASKPYLHNTGELFF.

The rearrangement joins TRBV4-1 to TRBJ2-1, with D unclear. Germline lookup yields CDR1 MGHRA and CDR2 YSYEKL. The CDR3 contains 14 residues. The V and J ends lost 4 bases and 1 base respectively, with 8 bases between them. CDR3 nucleotides: TGCGCCAGCAGCCGCCCCGGTTCCTACAATGAGCAGTTCTTC. Protein product: CASSRPGSYNEQFF.

The chain recombines TRBV5-5 with TRBJ2-2; no clear D gene. The length of the CDR3 is 16 residues. Germline V gene data show CDR1 as SGHKS and CDR2 as YYEKEE (reference sequence). The ends were cut back, 4 bases at V and 3 bases at J, with 16 bases in the middle. DNA for the CDR3: TGTGCCAGCAGCCCCAGTTACGTTGGGTACACCGGGGAGCTGTTTTTT. Protein product: CASSPSYVGYTGELFF. The full variable domain, in which reference TRBV5-5 and TRBJ2-2 provide the parts outside the CDR3, is DAGVTQSPTHLIKTRGQQVTLRCSPISGHKSVSWYQQVLGQGPQFIFQYYEKEERGRGNFPDRFSARQFPNYSSELNVNALLLGDSALYLCASSPSYVGYTGELFFGEGSRLTVL.